This T cell receptor beta chain is from a study of beta chain features in type 1 diabetes. Broader study findings: Fewer junction insertions and more nucleotide deletions appeared in type 1 diabetes patients. Within each of all four CD4+ subsets, Type 1 diabetes patients had TCRB CDR3s that were moderately but significantly shorter.

Reverse transcription of all isolated RNA meant that expressed TCRB transcripts were sequenced. The table came from immunoSEQ multiplex PCR; TCRdb's copy has only in-frame clones and leaves some out. The top ten hold 0.019% of the sample, which has 350,000 to 450,000 clones, approximately 16% seen once. This clone turned up a few times. Its antigen is still unknown. V was trimmed by 4 bases and J by 0 bases, leaving 13 bases between them. The CDR3 is 15 amino acids. Germline V CDR1 and CDR2: SQVTM, ANQGSEA. Post-sort purity exceeded 95% for all sorted populations. The TCR comes from a woman aged 18-29 years in good health. The chain is built from TRBV29-1 and TRBJ2-1, with D possibly being TRBD2 (6 bases). Material for sequencing was naive CD4+ T cells from blood. The CDR3 nucleotides are TGCAGCGTTGCACATAGCGGTAGCTCCTACAATGAGCAGTTCTTC. Translating gives CSVAHSGSSYNEQFF.